The entry that follows covers one T cell receptor (beta chain) sequence. The antigen remains unidentified. The data stem from a study of siplizumab effects on memory and regulatory T cells. General study results and limits: Treatment with siplizumab left mappable alloreactive CD4+ clones averaging approximately 68% Treg-derived, compared with around 29% in controls. Proliferating Tregs taken from siplizumab cultures were not shown to have a confirmed suppressive function.

Here immunoSEQ multiplex PCR was the method, and the copy in TCRdb shows in-frame clones only, minus some. The sample carries 45,000 to 60,000 clones, roughly 87% recorded once. This TCR derives from a human donor in good health. The sequencing sample was made of naive CD8+ T cells sorted from blood.

Here the CDR3 DNA reads TGTGCCAGTAGCTTACAGGGTTCTTTTGAAGCTTTCTTT. This sequence encodes CASSLQGSFEAFF. The J gene is TRBJ1-1, the V gene TRBV19; tentative D call: TRBD1 (6 bases). The CDR3 contains 13 residues. Trimming cost V 6 bases and J 7 bases, with 15 bases left between them. Looked up from germline, CDR1 is LNHDA and CDR2 is SQIVND (reference sequence).